The 13 T cell receptor beta chains presented below share a single source sample, sequenced in a study of spatial heterogeneity in lung cancer. Study-wide results and limits: In tumors, expanded intratumoral alpha and beta TCR counts tracked mutation counts.

These receptors have no known antigen. Time point: sample taken at primary tumor resection. TCRdb reprocessed the 5' RACE reads with MiXCR, giving one entry per CDR3 protein. The sample has about 7,900 distinct CDR3 sequences, approximately 7% seen once. Sample: lung tumor tissue, taken at surgery. Receptor source: a female donor with early-stage non-small cell lung cancer.

This clonotype was detected ten times or more. For a library built for alpha chains, this beta chain is a stray read; little rests on its size. J is TRBJ1-1 and V is TRBV7-9; D is ambiguous. The CDR3 consists of 13 residues. Germline lookup yields CDR1 SEHNR and CDR2 FQNEAQ (reference sequence). V dropped 4 bases and J dropped 5 bases, with 11 bases sitting between them. The CDR3 loop is CASSWSAGTEAFF. In DNA, the CDR3 is TGTGCCAGCAGCTGGTCTGCTGGAACTGAAGCTTTCTTT. Looking up the rest from reference TRBV7-9 and TRBJ1-1 gives the full variable domain: DTGVSQNPRHKITKRGQNVTFRCDPISEHNRLYWYRQTLGQGPEFLTYFQNEAQLEKSRLLSDRFSAERPKGSFSTLEIQRTEQGDSAMYLCASSWSAGTEAFFGQGTRLTVV.

This clonotype qualifies as medium-sized (0.01 to 0.1%). A library made for alpha chains picked up this beta chain off target, so its size means little. V is TRBV7-9 and J is TRBJ2-7, with a tentative D call TRBD2 (5 bases). V lost 1 base to trimming and J lost 2 bases, with 12 bases between them. Germline CDR1 and CDR2: SEHNR and FQNEAQ (reference sequence). The CDR3 is made up of 15 amino acids. The CDR3 is CASSLVRGPTYEQYF. The CDR3 coding sequence is TGTGCCAGCAGCTTAGTGAGAGGGCCGACCTACGAGCAGTACTTC.

This clonotype is labeled as large. A library prepared for alpha chains yielded this beta chain as an off-target read; its size is of little meaning. The chain joins TRBV28 to TRBJ1-3; no clear D gene. CDR3 length equals 15 residues. The V and J ends lost 5 bases and 2 bases respectively, with 13 bases between them. The germline CDR1 and CDR2 sequences are MDHEN and SYDVKM. Written as DNA, the CDR3 is TGTGCCAGCAGTATCTCGACGGATCCTGGAAACACCATATATTTT. It specifies CASSISTDPGNTIYF.

By frequency in the sample, this clonotype is medium-sized. The library was built for alpha chains, so this beta chain is an off-target read and its size means little. The genes are TRBV6-5 and TRBJ2-5; TRBD2 matches 8 bases. Germline V gives CDR1 MNHEY, CDR2 SVGAGI. The length of the CDR3 is 14 residues. V lost 7 bases, J lost 4 bases, and 8 bases stayed unmatched. The CDR3 DNA reads as TGTGCCAGCACCAACGGGGGGGGGAGAGAGACCCAGTACTTC. Protein product: CASTNGGGRETQYF.

There are many counts of this clonotype. This beta chain was picked up by a library intended for alpha chains and is off target, so its count carries little meaning. The chain has TRBV6-2 or TRBV6-3 and TRBJ2-3; 9 bases fit TRBD2. CDR1 is MNHEY and CDR2 is SVGEGT in the germline V gene. The CDR3 totals 14 residues. J gave up 7 bases and V 2 bases, and 4 bases lay outside the gene matches. The DNA of the CDR3 is TGTGCCAGCAGTTACGGGACTAGCCGGTATACGCAGTATTTT. Protein: CASSYGTSRYTQYF.

This clonotype has ten or more counts. In a library made to pick up alpha chains, this beta chain is a stray read with a size that means little. The chain carries TRBV2 and TRBJ2-1; TRBD1 agrees at 7 bases. The CDR3 is made up of 16 amino acids. CDR1 is SNHLY, CDR2 FYNNEI, per germline. V lost 6 bases, J lost 9 bases, and 17 bases stayed unmatched. The CDR3, as DNA: TGTGCCAGCAGCAGCCCATGGGACAGTAGAGGGGGTGAGCAGTTCTTC. Protein sequence: CASSSPWDSRGGEQFF.

This clonotype occurred many times. This beta chain is off target for a library built for alpha chains, so its abundance means little. The genes are TRBV7-9 and TRBJ1-3; 8 bases match TRBD1. CDR1 SEHNR and CDR2 FQNEAQ come from the germline V gene (reference sequence). With 3 bases clipped from V and 2 bases from J, the junction kept 0 bases outside the gene matches. CDR3 size: 14 residues. This CDR3 is CASSLTGAGNTIYF. For the CDR3, the DNA is TGTGCCAGCAGCTTGACAGGGGCTGGAAACACCATATATTTT.

By proportion, this clonotype is medium-sized. With the library built for alpha chains, this beta chain is off target and its frequency is not meaningful. The rearrangement joins TRBV7-2 to TRBJ1-5; 7 bases are a match to TRBD1. Germline CDR1 reads SGHTA; CDR2 reads FQGNSA. This CDR3 has 14 amino acids. With 3 bases clipped from V and 7 bases from J, the junction kept 6 bases outside the gene matches. CDR3 residues: CASSLGQPGQPQHF. Written as DNA, the CDR3 is TGTGCCAGCAGCTTGGGACAGCCCGGACAGCCCCAGCATTTT.

There are a few counts of this clonotype. The library was built for alpha chains, so this beta chain is an off-target read and its size means little. Here the CDR3 reads CASSQVSNGEAFF. The CDR3 DNA follows: TGTGCCAGCAGCCAAGTATCTAACGGCGAAGCTTTCTTT. The rearrangement links TRBV3-1 to TRBJ1-1; no firm D call. CDR1 and CDR2 (germline): LGHDT, YNNKEL (reference sequence). The V and J ends lost 1 base and 8 bases respectively, with 11 bases between them. This CDR3 is built from 13 residues.

Many counts were recorded for this clonotype. Because the library targeted alpha chains, this beta chain is an off-target read whose size means little. The J gene is TRBJ2-1, the V gene TRBV11-2; possibly TRBD2 for D (5 bases). CDR1 SGHAT and CDR2 FQNNGV come from the germline V gene. V was trimmed by 6 bases and J by 6 bases, leaving 9 bases between them. The CDR3 sequence is 12 residues long. CDR3: CASRAGSNEQFF. CDR3 DNA sequence: TGTGCCAGCAGGGCGGGTTCCAATGAGCAGTTCTTC.

This clonotype is termed medium-sized. In a library made to pick up alpha chains, this beta chain is a stray read with a size that means little. DNA of the CDR3: TGTGCCAGCAGCTTATTAGGACAGGGGTTCTACGAGCAGTACTTC. It is translated as CASSLLGQGFYEQYF. V usage is TRBV11-1 and J usage is TRBJ2-7; 9 positions match TRBD1. CDR1 and CDR2 from the germline V gene are SGHAT and FQDESV (reference sequence). The CDR3 covers 15 residues. The J segment lost 3 bases and the V segment lost 2 bases, leaving 5 bases of the junction unmatched.

This clonotype has a count of ten or more. Because this beta chain is a stray read in a library intended to capture alpha chains, its abundance should not be given much weight. The chain links TRBV10-3 to TRBJ2-3; D is ambiguous. This CDR3 region has 11 residues. V was shortened by 10 bases and J by 4 bases, with 9 bases between the two germline ends. The V gene's germline CDR1 is ENHRY and CDR2 SYGVKD. In nucleotides, the CDR3 is TGTGCCACCGGTGGCGCAGATACGCAGTATTTT. Its translation: CATGGADTQYF.

This clonotype was recorded many times. Since it is a stray read in a library aimed at alpha chains, this beta chain has a size that is not meaningful. The chain links TRBV5-8 to TRBJ2-5; no clear D gene. V lost 3 bases and J 1 base, leaving 10 bases between the germline ends. There are 14 residues in the CDR3. Germline V gives CDR1 SGHTS, CDR2 YDEGEE. CDR3 amino acids: CASSYRRSQETQYF. The CDR3, as DNA: TGTGCCAGCAGCTACAGACGGAGCCAAGAGACCCAGTACTTC.